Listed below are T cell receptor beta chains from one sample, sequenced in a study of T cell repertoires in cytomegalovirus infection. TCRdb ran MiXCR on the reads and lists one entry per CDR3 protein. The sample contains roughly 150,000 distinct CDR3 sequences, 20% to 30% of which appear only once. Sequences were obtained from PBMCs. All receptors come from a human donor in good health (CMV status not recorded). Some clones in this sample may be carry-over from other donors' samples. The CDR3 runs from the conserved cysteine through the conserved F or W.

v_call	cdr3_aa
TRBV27	CASSPHHRTDTQYF
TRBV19	CASSVEGGQPQHF
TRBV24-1	CATSDSVNTEAFF
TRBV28	CASSQGLVSGTQYF
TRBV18	CASSRQEPPTNYGYTF
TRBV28	CASSTNSNQPQHF
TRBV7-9	CASSLEDVGNTIYF
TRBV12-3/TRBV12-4	CASSLSGTGNTEAFF
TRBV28	CASSGVRGDNQPQHF
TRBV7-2	CASSLRLNEKLFF
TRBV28	CASSTRVGGRDTQYF
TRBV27	CASSLGLLVGEAFF
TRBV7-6	CASSWNPQQGTYEQYF
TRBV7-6	CASSLAFGSFSYNEQFF
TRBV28	CASTVTTPYEQYF
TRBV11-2	CASSKDRVGTEAFF
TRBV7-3	CASSPGSNTEAFF
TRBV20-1	CSAIPGPTYEQYF
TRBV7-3	CASSQEGTSGRDTQYF
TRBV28	CASSTRGQGKRETQYF